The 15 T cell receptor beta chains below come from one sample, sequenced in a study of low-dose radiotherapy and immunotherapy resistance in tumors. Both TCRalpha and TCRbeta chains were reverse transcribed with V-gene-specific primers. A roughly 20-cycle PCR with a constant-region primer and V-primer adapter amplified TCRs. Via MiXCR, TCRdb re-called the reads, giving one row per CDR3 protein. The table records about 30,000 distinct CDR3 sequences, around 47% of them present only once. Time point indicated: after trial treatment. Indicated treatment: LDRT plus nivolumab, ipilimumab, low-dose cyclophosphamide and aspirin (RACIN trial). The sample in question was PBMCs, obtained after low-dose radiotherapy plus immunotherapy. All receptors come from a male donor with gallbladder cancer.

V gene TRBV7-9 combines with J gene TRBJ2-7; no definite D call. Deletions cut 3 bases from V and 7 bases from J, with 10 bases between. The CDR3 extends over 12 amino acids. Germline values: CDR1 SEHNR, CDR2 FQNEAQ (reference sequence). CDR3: CASSFYAGEQYF. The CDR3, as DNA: TGTGCCAGCAGCTTTTACGCCGGGGAGCAGTACTTC.

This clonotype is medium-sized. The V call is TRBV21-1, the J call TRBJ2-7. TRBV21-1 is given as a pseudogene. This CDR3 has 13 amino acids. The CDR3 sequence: CASSSQSSYEQYF. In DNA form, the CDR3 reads TGTGCCAGCAGTTCCCAGAGCTCCTACGAGCAGTACTTC.

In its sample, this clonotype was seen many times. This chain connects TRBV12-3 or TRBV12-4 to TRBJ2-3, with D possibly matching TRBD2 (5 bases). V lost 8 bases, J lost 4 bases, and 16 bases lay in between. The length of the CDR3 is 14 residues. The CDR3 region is CASGGSGRADTQYF. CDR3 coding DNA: TGTGCCAGCGGAGGATCGGGTCGGGCAGATACGCAGTATTTT.

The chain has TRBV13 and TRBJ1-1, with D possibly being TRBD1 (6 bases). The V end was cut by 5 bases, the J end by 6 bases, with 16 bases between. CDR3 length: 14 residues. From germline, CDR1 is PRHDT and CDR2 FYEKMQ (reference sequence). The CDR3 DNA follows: TGTGCCAGCAGCCCTAGTACAGGGCGGCCTGAAGCTTTCTTT. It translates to CASSPSTGRPEAFF.

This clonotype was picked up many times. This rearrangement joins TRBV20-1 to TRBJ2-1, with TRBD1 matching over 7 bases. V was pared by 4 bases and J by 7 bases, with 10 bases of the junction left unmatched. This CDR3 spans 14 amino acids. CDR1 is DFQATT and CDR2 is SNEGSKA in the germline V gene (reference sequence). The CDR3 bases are TGCAGTGCTAAGGGACAGTGGGAGAGGAATGAGCAGTTCTTC. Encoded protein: CSAKGQWERNEQFF.

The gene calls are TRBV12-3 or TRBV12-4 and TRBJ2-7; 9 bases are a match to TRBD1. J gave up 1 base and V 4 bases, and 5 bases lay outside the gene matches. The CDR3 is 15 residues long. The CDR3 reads CASSSGQGPSYEQYF. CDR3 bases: TGTGCCAGCAGTTCCGGACAGGGGCCTTCCTACGAGCAGTACTTC.

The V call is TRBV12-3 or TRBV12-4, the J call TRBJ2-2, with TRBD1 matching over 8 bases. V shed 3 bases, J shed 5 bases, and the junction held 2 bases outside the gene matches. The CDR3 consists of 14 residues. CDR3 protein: CASSFRQGTGELFF. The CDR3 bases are TGTGCCAGCAGTTTCCGACAGGGGACCGGGGAGCTGTTTTTT.

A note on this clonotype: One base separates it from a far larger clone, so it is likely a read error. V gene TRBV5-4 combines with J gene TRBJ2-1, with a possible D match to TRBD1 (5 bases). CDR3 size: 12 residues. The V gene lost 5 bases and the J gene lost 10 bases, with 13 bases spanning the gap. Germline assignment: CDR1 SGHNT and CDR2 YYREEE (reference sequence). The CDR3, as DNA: TGTGCCAGCAGAGGGGTCAGTAACGAGCAGTTCTTC. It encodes CASRGVSNEQFF.

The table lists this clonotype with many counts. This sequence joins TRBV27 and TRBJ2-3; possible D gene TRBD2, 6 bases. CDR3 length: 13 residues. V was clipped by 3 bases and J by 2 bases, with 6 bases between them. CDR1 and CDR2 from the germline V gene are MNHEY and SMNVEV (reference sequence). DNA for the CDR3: TGTGCCAGCAGTTTGGACTACACAGATACGCAGTATTTT. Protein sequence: CASSLDYTDTQYF.

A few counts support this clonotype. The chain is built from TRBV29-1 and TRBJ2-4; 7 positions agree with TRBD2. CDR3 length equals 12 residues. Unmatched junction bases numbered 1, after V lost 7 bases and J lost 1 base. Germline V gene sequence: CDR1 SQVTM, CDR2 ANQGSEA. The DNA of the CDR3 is TGCAGCGGGGGGGGGGCCAAAAACATTCAGTACTTC. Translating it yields CSGGGAKNIQYF.

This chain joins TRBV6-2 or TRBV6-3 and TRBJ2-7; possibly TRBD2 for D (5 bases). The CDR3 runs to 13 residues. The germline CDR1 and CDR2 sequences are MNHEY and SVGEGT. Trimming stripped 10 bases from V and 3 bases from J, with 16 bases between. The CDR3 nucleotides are TGTGCCATCACACGGGGTTCGGGCTACGAGCAGTACTTC. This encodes CAITRGSGYEQYF.

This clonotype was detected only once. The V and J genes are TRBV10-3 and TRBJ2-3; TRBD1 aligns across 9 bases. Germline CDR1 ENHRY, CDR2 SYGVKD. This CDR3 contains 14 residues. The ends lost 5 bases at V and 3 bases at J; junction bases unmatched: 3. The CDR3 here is CAISFGQGTDTQYF. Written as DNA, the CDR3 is TGTGCCATCAGTTTCGGACAGGGGACAGATACGCAGTATTTT.

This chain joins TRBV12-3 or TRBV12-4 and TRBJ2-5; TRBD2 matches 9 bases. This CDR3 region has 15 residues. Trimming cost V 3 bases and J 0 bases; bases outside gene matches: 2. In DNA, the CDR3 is TGTGCCAGCAGTTTGGCGGGGGGGAACCAAGAGACCCAGTACTTC. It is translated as CASSLAGGNQETQYF.

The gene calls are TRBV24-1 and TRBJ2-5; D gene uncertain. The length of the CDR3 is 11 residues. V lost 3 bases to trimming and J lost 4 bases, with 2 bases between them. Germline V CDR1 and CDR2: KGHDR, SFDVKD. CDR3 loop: CATSDLETQYF. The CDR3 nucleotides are TGTGCCACCAGTGATCTAGAGACCCAGTACTTC.

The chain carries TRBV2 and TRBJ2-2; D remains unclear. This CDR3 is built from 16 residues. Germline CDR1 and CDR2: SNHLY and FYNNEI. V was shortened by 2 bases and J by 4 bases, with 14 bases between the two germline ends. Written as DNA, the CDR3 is TGTGCCAGCAGTGAAATAAGGAGCACGGGCACCGGGGAGCTGTTTTTT. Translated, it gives CASSEIRSTGTGELFF.